A single TCR beta chain is shown here with its context. Its antigen is still unknown. The data stem from a study of vaccination and CD4 T cells after COVID-19. As for the study in general: In culture, cells were exposed to overlapping spike peptides from SARS-CoV-2, HCoV-NL63, HCoV-OC43 and HCoV-229E. Regarding the study as a whole: In median terms, SARS-CoV-2-reactive clonotypes went from approximately 21 to 38, a nonsignificant rise.

Cultured CD4+ T cells had their DNA profiled by the Oncomine TCR Beta short-read assay. Once CD4+ T cells had been cultured, genomic DNA was extracted from them. One entry per CDR3 protein, called by TCRdb with MiXCR from the PCR reads. This sample yields about 20,000 distinct CDR3 sequences, of which around 60% are seen a single time; around 8.9% belongs to the top ten. Germline-derived CDR1 and CDR2 are DFQATT and SNEGSKA (reference sequence). The CDR3 has 15 residues. Trimming at V came to 6 bases and at J to 4 bases, leaving 12 bases not matched to a gene. Treatment: roughly 10-day PBMC culture with coronavirus spike peptide pools or control peptides (ViraFEST assay).

This TCR derives from a human donor who had recovered from COVID-19. The sequencing here drew on CD4+ T cells from blood, cultured in vitro, taken after SARS-CoV-2 vaccination. V usage is TRBV20-1 and J usage is TRBJ1-1; 9 positions match TRBD1. CDR3 in DNA: TGCAGTGCCCACAGGGGGCGCGGATTGGGCACTGAAGCTTTCTTT. It is translated as CSAHRGRGLGTEAFF.